The clone carrying this T cell receptor beta chain turned up a few times. The entry originates in a study of T-cell reconstitution after alpha-beta-depleted transplantation in children. V gave up 2 bases and J gave up 3 bases, with 20 bases separating them. Per germline, CDR1 SGHRS and CDR2 YFSETQ. The CDR3 consists of 17 residues. Using unique molecular identifiers, the investigators prepared the TCRbeta library. Each CDR3 protein is one row after TCRdb ran MiXCR on the PCR reads. The top ten hold 3.5% to 4% of the sample, which has about 370,000 distinct CDR3 sequences, about a fifth seen once. The input for sequencing was PBMCs from the stem cell graft donor, taken from the stem cell graft. This sequence originates from a human donor who donated a stem cell graft to a child with acute myeloid leukemia. This chain connects TRBV5-1 to TRBJ1-1; a possible D gene is TRBD1 (6 bases). The CDR3 spells CASSFRGRGVGDTEAFF. In nucleotides, the CDR3 is TGCGCCAGCAGCTTTCGGGGCAGGGGCGTCGGGGACACTGAAGCTTTCTTT. The full variable domain, in which reference TRBV5-1 and TRBJ1-1 provide the parts outside the CDR3, is KAGVTQTPRYLIKTRGQQVTLSCSPISGHRSVSWYQQTPGQGLQFLFEYFSETQRNKGNFPGRFSGRQFSNSRSEMNVSTLELGDSALYLCASSFRGRGVGDTEAFFGQGTRLTVV.